This T cell receptor beta chain was recovered during a study of beta chain features in type 1 diabetes. The study, taken as a whole, reports: When VDJ junctions were examined, type 1 diabetes patients showed fewer insertions and more deletions. People with Type 1 diabetes carried modestly yet significantly shorter TCRB CDR3s in all four CD4+ subsets.

All of the isolated RNA was reverse transcribed, so expressed TCRB transcripts were sequenced. The assay was immunoSEQ multiplex PCR, and TCRdb's table has in-frame clones only and misses some. The data hold a few hundred thousand clones, with around 21% observed a single time. This clone was seen only a few times. Its antigen is undetermined. The source material was naive CD4+ T cells from blood. This receptor was obtained from a woman in her 40s with type 1 diabetes.

The CDR3 here is CASTLRTGTYNEQFF. The CDR3, as DNA: TGTGCCAGCACCCTTAGGACAGGGACCTACAATGAGCAGTTCTTC. The rearrangement joins TRBV5-4 to TRBJ2-1; TRBD1 agrees at 8 bases. The CDR3 runs 15 residues. The V segment lost 6 bases and the J segment 2 bases; nucleotides outside the gene matches: 7. The germline V gene has CDR1 SGHNT and CDR2 YYREEE (reference sequence).